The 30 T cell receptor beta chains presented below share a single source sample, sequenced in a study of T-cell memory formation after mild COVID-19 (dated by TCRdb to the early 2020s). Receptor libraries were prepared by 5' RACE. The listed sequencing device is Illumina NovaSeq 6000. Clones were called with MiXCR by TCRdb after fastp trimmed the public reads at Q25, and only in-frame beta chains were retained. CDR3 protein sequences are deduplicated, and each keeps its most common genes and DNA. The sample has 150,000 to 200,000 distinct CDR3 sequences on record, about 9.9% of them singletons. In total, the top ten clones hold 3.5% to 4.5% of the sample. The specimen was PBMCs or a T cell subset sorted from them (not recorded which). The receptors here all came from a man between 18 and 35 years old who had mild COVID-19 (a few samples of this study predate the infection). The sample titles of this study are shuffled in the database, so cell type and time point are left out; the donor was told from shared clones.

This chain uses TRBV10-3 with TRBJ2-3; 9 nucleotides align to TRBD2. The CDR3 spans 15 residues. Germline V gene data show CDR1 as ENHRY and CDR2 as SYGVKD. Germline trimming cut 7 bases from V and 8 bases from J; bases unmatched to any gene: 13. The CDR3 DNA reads TGTGCCATCAAACCAGCGGGGGGACTTGGGGGTACGCAGTATTTT. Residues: CAIKPAGGLGGTQYF.

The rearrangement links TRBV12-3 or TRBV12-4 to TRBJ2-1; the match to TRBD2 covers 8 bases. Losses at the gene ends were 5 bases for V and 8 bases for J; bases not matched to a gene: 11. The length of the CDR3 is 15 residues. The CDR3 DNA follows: TGTGCCAGCAGTGACCCGGGACTAGGATTTTATGAGCAGTTCTTC. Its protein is CASSDPGLGFYEQFF.

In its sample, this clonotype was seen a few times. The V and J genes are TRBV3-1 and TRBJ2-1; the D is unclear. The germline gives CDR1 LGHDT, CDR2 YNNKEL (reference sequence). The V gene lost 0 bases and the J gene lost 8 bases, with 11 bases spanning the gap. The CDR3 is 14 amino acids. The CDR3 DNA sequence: TGTGCCAGCAGCCAAGACCGTAGCATCCATGAGCAGTTCTTC. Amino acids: CASSQDRSIHEQFF.

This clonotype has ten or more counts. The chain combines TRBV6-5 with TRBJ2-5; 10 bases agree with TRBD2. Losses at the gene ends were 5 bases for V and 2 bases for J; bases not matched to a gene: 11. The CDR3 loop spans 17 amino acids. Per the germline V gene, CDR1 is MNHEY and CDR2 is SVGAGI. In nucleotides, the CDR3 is TGTGCCAGCAGTAGTTCTCTAGCGGGGGCCGTACAAGAGACCCAGTACTTC. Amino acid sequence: CASSSSLAGAVQETQYF.

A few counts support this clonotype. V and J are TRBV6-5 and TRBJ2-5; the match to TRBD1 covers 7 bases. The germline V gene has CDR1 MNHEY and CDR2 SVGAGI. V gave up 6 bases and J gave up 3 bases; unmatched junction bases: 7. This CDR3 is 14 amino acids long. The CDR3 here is CASSQGQLKETQYF. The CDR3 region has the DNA TGTGCCAGCAGCCAGGGACAGCTTAAAGAGACCCAGTACTTC.

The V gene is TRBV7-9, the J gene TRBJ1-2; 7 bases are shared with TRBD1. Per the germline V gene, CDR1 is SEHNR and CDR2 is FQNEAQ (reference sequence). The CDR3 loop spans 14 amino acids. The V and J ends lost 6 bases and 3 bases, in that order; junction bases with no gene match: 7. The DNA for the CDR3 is TGTGCCAGCAGACCAACCGGGACAGACTATGGCTACACCTTC. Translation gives CASRPTGTDYGYTF.

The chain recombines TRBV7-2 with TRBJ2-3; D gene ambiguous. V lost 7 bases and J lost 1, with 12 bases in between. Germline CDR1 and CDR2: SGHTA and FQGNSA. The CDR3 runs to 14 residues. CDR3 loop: CASNGFPGTDTQYF. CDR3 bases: TGTGCCAGCAACGGTTTTCCCGGCACAGATACGCAGTATTTT.

The CDR3 bases are TGTGCCAGCAGCTTGGTACGGGGCAGGGGGCGAGGAACTGAAGCTTTCTTT. It specifies CASSLVRGRGRGTEAFF. The chain has TRBV5-6 and TRBJ1-1, with TRBD1 matching over 8 bases. CDR1 and CDR2 from the germline V gene are SGHDT and YYEEEE. The CDR3 is made up of 17 amino acids. Unmatched junction bases numbered 12, after V lost 0 bases and J lost 5 bases.

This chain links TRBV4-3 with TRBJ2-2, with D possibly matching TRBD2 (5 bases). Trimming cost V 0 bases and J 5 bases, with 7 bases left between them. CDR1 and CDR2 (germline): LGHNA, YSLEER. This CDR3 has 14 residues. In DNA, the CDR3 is TGCGCCAGCAGCCAAGATCGGAGGACCGGGGAGCTGTTTTTT. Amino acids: CASSQDRRTGELFF.

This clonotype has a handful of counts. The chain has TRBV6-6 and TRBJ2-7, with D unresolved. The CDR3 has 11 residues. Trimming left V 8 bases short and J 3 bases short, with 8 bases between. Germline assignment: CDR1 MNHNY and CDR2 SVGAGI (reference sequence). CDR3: CASGERYEQYF. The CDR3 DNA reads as TGTGCCAGCGGGGAACGCTACGAGCAGTACTTC.

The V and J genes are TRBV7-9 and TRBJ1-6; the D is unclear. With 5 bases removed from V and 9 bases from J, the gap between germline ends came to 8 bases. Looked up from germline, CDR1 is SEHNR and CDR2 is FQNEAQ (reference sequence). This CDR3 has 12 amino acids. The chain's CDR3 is CASSPEGSPLHF. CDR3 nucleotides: TGTGCCAGCAGCCCGGAGGGTTCACCCCTCCACTTT.

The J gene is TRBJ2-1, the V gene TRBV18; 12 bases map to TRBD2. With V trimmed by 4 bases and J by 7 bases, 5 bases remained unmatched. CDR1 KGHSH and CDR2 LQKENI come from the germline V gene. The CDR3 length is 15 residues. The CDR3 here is CASSQSTSGGNEQFF. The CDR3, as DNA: TGTGCCAGCTCACAATCGACTAGCGGGGGAAATGAGCAGTTCTTC.

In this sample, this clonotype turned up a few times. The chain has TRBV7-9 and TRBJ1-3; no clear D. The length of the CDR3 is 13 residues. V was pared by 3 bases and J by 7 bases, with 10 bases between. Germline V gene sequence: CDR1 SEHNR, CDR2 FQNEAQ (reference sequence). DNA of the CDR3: TGTGCCAGCAGCTTCTTTCCGGAGAACACCATATATTTT. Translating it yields CASSFFPENTIYF.

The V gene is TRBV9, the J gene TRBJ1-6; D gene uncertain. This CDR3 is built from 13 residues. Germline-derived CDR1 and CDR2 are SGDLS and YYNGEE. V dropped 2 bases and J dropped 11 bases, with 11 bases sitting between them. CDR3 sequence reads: CASSVESGTPLHF. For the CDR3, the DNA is TGTGCCAGCAGCGTTGAGTCGGGAACACCCCTCCACTTT.

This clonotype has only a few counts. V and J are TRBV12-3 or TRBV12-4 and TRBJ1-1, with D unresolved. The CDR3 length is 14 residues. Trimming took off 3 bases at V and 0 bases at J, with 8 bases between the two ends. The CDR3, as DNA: TGTGCCAGCAGTTTCGGAGGGTTGAACACTGAAGCTTTCTTT. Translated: CASSFGGLNTEAFF.

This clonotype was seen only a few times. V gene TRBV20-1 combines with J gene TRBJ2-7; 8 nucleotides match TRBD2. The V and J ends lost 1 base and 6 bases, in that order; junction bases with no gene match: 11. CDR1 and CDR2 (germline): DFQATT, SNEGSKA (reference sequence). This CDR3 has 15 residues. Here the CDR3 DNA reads TGCAGTGCTAGAGGGGAGCGGGGGTTAGGGTCCGAGCAGTACTTC. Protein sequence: CSARGERGLGSEQYF.

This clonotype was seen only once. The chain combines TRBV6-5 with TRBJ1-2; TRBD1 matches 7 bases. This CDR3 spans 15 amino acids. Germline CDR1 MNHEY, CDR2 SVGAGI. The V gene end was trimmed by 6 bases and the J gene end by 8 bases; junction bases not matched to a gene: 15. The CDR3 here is CASRKQGRWEGGYTF. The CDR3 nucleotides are TGTGCCAGCAGGAAACAGGGGAGATGGGAGGGAGGCTACACCTTC.

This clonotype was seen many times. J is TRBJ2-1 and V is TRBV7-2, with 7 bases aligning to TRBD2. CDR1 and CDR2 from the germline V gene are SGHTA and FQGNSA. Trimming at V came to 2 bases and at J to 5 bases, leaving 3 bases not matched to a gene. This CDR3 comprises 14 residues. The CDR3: CASSLYRGDNEQFF. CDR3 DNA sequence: TGTGCCAGCAGCTTATACCGGGGGGACAATGAGCAGTTCTTC.

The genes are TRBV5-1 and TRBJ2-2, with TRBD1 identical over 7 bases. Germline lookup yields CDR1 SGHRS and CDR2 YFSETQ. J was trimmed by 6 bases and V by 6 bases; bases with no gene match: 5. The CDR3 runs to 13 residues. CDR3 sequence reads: CASKEGAAGELFF. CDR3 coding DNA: TGCGCCAGCAAAGAGGGGGCAGCCGGGGAGCTGTTTTTT.

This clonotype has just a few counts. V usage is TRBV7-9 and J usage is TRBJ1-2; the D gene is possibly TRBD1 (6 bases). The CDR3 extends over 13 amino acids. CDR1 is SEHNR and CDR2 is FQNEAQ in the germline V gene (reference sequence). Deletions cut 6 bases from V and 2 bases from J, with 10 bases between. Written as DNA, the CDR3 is TGTGCCAGCAGTACAGGGCCCAACTATGGCTACACCTTC. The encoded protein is CASSTGPNYGYTF.

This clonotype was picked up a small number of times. The CDR3 protein is CASSQDVGTGSYEQYF. DNA for the CDR3: TGCGCCAGCAGCCAAGATGTCGGGACAGGTTCCTACGAGCAGTACTTC. This sequence joins TRBV4-3 and TRBJ2-7; 8 bases match TRBD1. CDR3 length: 16 amino acids. V lost 0 bases and J lost 1; bases outside the gene matches: 5. Germline V CDR1 and CDR2: LGHNA, YSLEER.

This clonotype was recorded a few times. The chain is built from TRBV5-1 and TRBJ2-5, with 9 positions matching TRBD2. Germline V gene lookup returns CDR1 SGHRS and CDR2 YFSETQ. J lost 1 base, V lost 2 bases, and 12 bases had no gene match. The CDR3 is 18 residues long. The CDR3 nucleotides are TGCGCCAGCAGCTTTTGGGGGATAGCGGGGGTTTCCCAAGAGACCCAGTACTTC. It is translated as CASSFWGIAGVSQETQYF.

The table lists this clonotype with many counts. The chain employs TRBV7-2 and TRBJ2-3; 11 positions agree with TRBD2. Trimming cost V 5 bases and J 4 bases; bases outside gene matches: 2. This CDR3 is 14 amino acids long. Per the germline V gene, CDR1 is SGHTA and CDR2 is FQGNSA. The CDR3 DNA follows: TGTGCCAGCAGCCCGGGACTAGCGGCAGATACGCAGTATTTT. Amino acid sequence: CASSPGLAADTQYF.

CDR3 sequence: CASSSRTGWNYGYTF. CDR3 sequence (DNA): TGTGCCAGCAGCTCTCGGACAGGGTGGAACTATGGCTACACCTTC. V and J are TRBV11-2 and TRBJ1-2, with TRBD1 matching over 8 bases. The CDR3 consists of 15 residues. V lost 4 bases to trimming and J lost 2 bases; unmatched junction nucleotides: 6. From germline, CDR1 is SGHAT and CDR2 FQNNGV.

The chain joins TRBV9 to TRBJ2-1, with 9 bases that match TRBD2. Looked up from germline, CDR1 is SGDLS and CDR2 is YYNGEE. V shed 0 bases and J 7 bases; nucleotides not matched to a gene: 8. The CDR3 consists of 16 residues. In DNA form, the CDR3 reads TGTGCCAGCAGCGTAGCTACCAGCGGGGGGAGGAATGAGCAGTTCTTC. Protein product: CASSVATSGGRNEQFF.

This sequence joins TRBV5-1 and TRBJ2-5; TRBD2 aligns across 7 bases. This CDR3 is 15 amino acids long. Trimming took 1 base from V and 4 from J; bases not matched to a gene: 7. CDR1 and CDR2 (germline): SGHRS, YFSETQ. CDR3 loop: CASSLQRETRETQYF. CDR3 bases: TGCGCCAGCAGCTTGCAGCGGGAAACCCGAGAGACCCAGTACTTC.

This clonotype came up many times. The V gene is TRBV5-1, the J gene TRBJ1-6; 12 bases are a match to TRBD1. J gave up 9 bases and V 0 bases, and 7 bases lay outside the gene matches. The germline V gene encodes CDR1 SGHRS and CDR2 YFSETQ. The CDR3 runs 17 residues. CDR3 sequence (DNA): TGCGCCAGCAGCTTGGCCAAGGGACAGGGGGCAGGTTCACCCCTCCACTTT. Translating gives CASSLAKGQGAGSPLHF.

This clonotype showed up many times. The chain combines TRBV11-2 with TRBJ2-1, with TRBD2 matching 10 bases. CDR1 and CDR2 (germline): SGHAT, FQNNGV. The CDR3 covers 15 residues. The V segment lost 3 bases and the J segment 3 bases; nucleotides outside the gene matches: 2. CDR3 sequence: CASSFGLADYNEQFF. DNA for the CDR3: TGTGCCAGCAGCTTCGGACTAGCGGACTACAATGAGCAGTTCTTC.

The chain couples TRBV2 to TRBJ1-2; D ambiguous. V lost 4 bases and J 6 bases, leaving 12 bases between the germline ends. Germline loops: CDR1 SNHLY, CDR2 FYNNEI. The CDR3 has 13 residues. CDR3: CASSVWGGDGYTF. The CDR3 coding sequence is TGTGCCAGCAGTGTTTGGGGAGGAGATGGCTACACCTTC.

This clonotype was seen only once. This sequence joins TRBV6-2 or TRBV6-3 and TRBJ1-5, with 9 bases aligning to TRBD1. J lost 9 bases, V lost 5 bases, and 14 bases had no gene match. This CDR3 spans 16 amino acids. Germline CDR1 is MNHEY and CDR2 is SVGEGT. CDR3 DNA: TGTGCCAGCAGTCGAAGGACAGGGGCCCTTTTAAGGCCCCAGCATTTT. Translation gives CASSRRTGALLRPQHF.